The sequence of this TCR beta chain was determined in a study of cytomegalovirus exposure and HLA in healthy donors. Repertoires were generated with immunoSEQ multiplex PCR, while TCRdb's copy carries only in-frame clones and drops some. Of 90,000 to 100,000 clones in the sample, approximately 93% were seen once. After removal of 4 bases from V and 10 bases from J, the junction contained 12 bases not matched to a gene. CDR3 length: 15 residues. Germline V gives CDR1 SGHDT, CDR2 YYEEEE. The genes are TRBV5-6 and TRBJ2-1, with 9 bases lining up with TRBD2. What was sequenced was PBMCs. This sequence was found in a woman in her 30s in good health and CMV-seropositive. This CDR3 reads CASSPSGTSPLEQFF. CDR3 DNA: TGTGCCAGCAGCCCATCCGGGACTAGCCCTCTGGAGCAGTTCTTC.